The 8 T cell receptor beta chains below were found in one sample sequenced in a study of blood T cell repertoires in COVID-19. The protocol was immunoSEQ multiplex PCR, while the TCRdb copy is restricted to in-frame clones and leaves out a portion. The table lists around 63,000 clones, approximately 79% of them singletons. Input material: peripheral blood. All receptors derive from a woman aged 70-85 years with acute or convalescent COVID-19.

This sequence joins TRBV7-8 and TRBJ2-5; maybe TRBD2 (5 bases). The V gene's germline CDR1 is SGHVS and CDR2 FQNEAQ. The V and J ends lost 5 bases and 2 bases respectively, with 15 bases between them. The CDR3 is 15 residues long. The CDR3: CASSLRDSVQETQYF. DNA for the CDR3: TGTGCCAGCAGCCTCCGGGATAGCGTACAAGAGACCCAGTACTTC.

The rearrangement links TRBV3-1 (or the pseudogene TRBV3-2) to TRBJ1-2; no reliable D call. This CDR3 region has 13 residues. V was clipped by 0 bases and J by 8 bases, with 10 bases between them. Germline V lookup: CDR1 LGHDT, CDR2 YNNKEL (reference sequence). CDR3 in DNA: TGTGCCAGCAGCCAAGAAGGCGGGTACGGCTACACCTTC. Translated: CASSQEGGYGYTF.

This clone showed up just once. This chain links TRBV11-2 with TRBJ2-1; 15 positions agree with TRBD2. The CDR3 sequence is 16 residues long. J was trimmed by 3 bases and V by 7 bases; bases with no gene match: 4. CDR1 and CDR2 (germline): SGHAT, FQNNGV. DNA for the CDR3: TGTGCCAGCACCTTGGGACTAGCGGGGGGCTACAATGAGCAGTTCTTC. Protein: CASTLGLAGGYNEQFF.

This clone was seen a handful of times. J is TRBJ2-1 and V is TRBV3-1 (or the pseudogene TRBV3-2); tentative D call: TRBD1 (5 bases). Germline V gene sequence: CDR1 LGHDT, CDR2 YNNKEL (reference sequence). V dropped 4 bases and J dropped 3 bases, with 16 bases sitting between them. This CDR3 contains 16 residues. DNA for the CDR3: TGTGCCAGCAGCCCCCTAGGGGTGGACCTCTACAATGAGCAGTTCTTC. It encodes CASSPLGVDLYNEQFF.

The chain links TRBV6-4 to TRBJ2-7; TRBD1 matches 7 bases. The ends lost 6 bases at V and 2 bases at J; junction bases unmatched: 1. The CDR3 covers 12 residues. Germline V gene sequence: CDR1 MRHNA, CDR2 SNTAGT. The CDR3 coding sequence is TGTGCCAGCAGGGGACAGACCTACGAGCAGTACTTC. This translates into CASRGQTYEQYF.

The rearrangement joins TRBV4-1 to TRBJ1-3; 7 bases match TRBD1. The germline V gene has CDR1 MGHRA and CDR2 YSYEKL. CDR3 size: 15 residues. V shed 2 bases, J shed 0 bases, and the junction held 1 base outside the gene matches. CDR3: CASSQRDSSGNTIYF. CDR3 bases: TGCGCCAGCAGCCAACGGGACAGCTCTGGAAACACCATATATTTT.

The V and J genes are TRBV6-5 and TRBJ2-7; a weak D match, TRBD1 (8 bases). V gave up 6 bases and J gave up 7 bases, with 16 bases separating them. This CDR3 is 13 amino acids long. Germline values: CDR1 MNHEY, CDR2 SVGAGI. DNA for the CDR3: TGTGCCAGCAGACAGGGGGGGATTGGGGAGCAGTACTTC. It translates to CASRQGGIGEQYF.

This rearrangement joins TRBV6-5 to TRBJ2-4; 7 bases are shared with TRBD1. The CDR3 loop spans 14 amino acids. Germline lookup yields CDR1 MNHEY and CDR2 SVGAGI. The ends lost 11 bases at V and 1 base at J; junction bases unmatched: 8. The DNA of the CDR3 is TGTGCCGCCACCGACAGGGCGGCCAAAAACATTCAGTACTTC. Translating it yields CAATDRAAKNIQYF.